The 23 T cell receptor beta chains in this list originate from one sample, sequenced in a study of control samples from healthy donors and cancer patients. TCRdb's table, derived via immunoSEQ multiplex PCR, lists solely in-frame clones and lacks some. This sample has roughly 100,000 clones, with almost 90% found just once. The specimen sequenced was blood. The receptor source for this set is a man between 25 and 39 years old in good health.

V and J are TRBV5-1 and TRBJ1-1; 7 positions match TRBD1. J lost 7 bases, V lost 6 bases, and 15 bases had no gene match. This CDR3 is built from 15 residues. Germline V gene data show CDR1 as SGHRS and CDR2 as YFSETQ. The CDR3 DNA is TGCGCCAGCACTGCCGCTCAGGGGGGGAGTGGTGAAGCTTTCTTT. Translating it yields CASTAAQGGSGEAFF.

The V and J genes are TRBV28 and TRBJ2-7; D is possibly TRBD1 (6 bases). Germline V CDR1 and CDR2: MDHEN, SYDVKM. CDR3 length: 12 residues. The V gene lost 5 bases and the J gene lost 10 bases, with 15 bases spanning the gap. Here the CDR3 DNA reads TGTGCCAGCAGTCCGGACAGAACACTACAGTACTTC. Amino acids: CASSPDRTLQYF.

The table lists this clone with a count of one. This chain connects TRBV11-3 to TRBJ1-2, with D hard to call. Germline assignment: CDR1 SGHNT and CDR2 YENEEA. This CDR3 has 14 amino acids. Between the trimmed V and J ends, which lost 1 base and 6 bases, there was a span of 12 bases. In DNA form, the CDR3 reads TGTGCCAGCAGCTTAGGACCTATGGTCCATGGCTACACCTTC. Translated, it gives CASSLGPMVHGYTF.

The V gene is TRBV11-2, the J gene TRBJ2-1; 8 bases agree with TRBD2. With V trimmed by 5 bases and J by 8 bases, 11 bases remained unmatched. CDR1 is SGHAT, CDR2 FQNNGV, per germline. The length of the CDR3 is 15 residues. This CDR3 reads CASSPLAARWDEQFF. CDR3 coding DNA: TGTGCCAGCAGCCCACTAGCGGCTCGGTGGGATGAGCAGTTCTTC.

This chain links TRBV18 with TRBJ1-5; D gene uncertain. The CDR3 runs to 14 residues. The V gene's germline CDR1 is KGHSH and CDR2 LQKENI. Trimming left V 2 bases short and J 7 bases short, with 12 bases between. The CDR3 reads CASSPLGGYQPQHF. The CDR3 DNA reads TGTGCCAGCTCACCATTGGGTGGGTACCAGCCCCAGCATTTT.

Points on this clone: At one boundary the junction diverges from the germline segment, which might be a read error. The rearrangement uses TRBV4-3 and TRBJ2-3; 11 bases agree with TRBD2. In germline, CDR1 is LGHNA, CDR2 YSLEER. This CDR3 region has 14 residues. The DNA of the CDR3 is TGCGCCAGCAGCCAACTTACCCTAGCGGGAGGAGAGCATTTT. Residues: CASSQLTLAGGEHF.

The chain carries TRBV6-4 and TRBJ2-3, with 10 bases identical to TRBD2. Germline CDR1 reads MRHNA; CDR2 reads SNTAGT. V lost 4 bases, J lost 5 bases, and 6 bases stayed unmatched. This CDR3 has 15 residues. CDR3 coding DNA: TGTGCCAGCAGTGGATCTAGCGGGAGAGTAGATACGCAGTATTTT. Protein product: CASSGSSGRVDTQYF.

This sequence joins TRBV11-3 and TRBJ2-1, with TRBD2 identical over 8 bases. The V gene's germline CDR1 is SGHNT and CDR2 YENEEA. CDR3 length: 15 residues. The trim removed 0 bases at V and 8 bases at J, leaving 6 bases unmatched. CDR3 sequence: CASSLDWAGGHEQFF. The DNA of the CDR3 is TGTGCCAGCAGCTTAGATTGGGCGGGAGGCCATGAGCAGTTCTTC.

The chain recombines TRBV27 with TRBJ2-1, with D perhaps being TRBD1 or TRBD2 (5 bases each). CDR1 is MNHEY and CDR2 is SMNVEV in the germline V gene (reference sequence). The V gene lost 3 bases and the J gene lost 7 bases, with 10 bases spanning the gap. The CDR3 spans 13 residues. The CDR3 bases are TGTGCCAGCAGTTTGGGACCGAAGAATGAGCAGTTCTTC. Translating gives CASSLGPKNEQFF.

This rearrangement joins TRBV18 to TRBJ2-7; D is uncertain. CDR1 and CDR2 (germline): KGHSH, LQKENI. This CDR3 comprises 14 residues. Trimming removed 3 bases at V and 1 base at J, with 10 bases between. In nucleotides, the CDR3 is TGTGCCAGCTCACCTTACGACGGATCCTACGAGCAGTACTTC. This gives the protein CASSPYDGSYEQYF.

The CDR3 is CACRPGTWAETQYF. CDR3 bases: TGTGCCTGCCGACCCGGGACTTGGGCCGAGACCCAGTACTTC. This chain links TRBV7-2 with TRBJ2-5; D may be TRBD2 (6 bases). Germline CDR1 SGHTA, CDR2 FQGNSA. This CDR3 has 14 amino acids. Trimming cost V 11 bases and J 5 bases, with 21 bases left between them.

This chain uses TRBV5-4 with TRBJ2-6; D gene ambiguous. Germline V gene lookup returns CDR1 SGHNT and CDR2 YYREEE (reference sequence). Trimming removed 1 base at V and 4 bases at J, with 6 bases between. CDR3 length: 14 residues. DNA of the CDR3: TGTGCCAGCAGCTTGTCACCCGGGGCCAACGTCCTGACTTTC. Its translation is CASSLSPGANVLTF. Filled out from reference TRBV5-4 and TRBJ2-6, the complete variable domain reads ETGVTQSPTHLIKTRGQQVTLRCSSQSGHNTVSWYQQALGQGPQFIFQYYREEENGRGNFPPRFSGLQFPNYSSELNVNALELDDSALYLCASSLSPGANVLTFGAGSRLTVL.

For the CDR3, the DNA is TGTGCCAGCTCACCAGCCAGGGTGGGGAACACTGAAGCTTTCTTT. Protein product: CASSPARVGNTEAFF. This sequence joins TRBV18 and TRBJ1-1, with D perhaps matching TRBD1 (5 bases). This CDR3 is 15 amino acids long. Deletions cut 2 bases from V and 1 base from J, with 11 bases between. Germline V gene data show CDR1 as KGHSH and CDR2 as LQKENI.

The sample holds a few counts of this clone. The chain joins TRBV4-1 to TRBJ1-5, with no clear D. The CDR3 length is 13 residues. The V gene's germline CDR1 is MGHRA and CDR2 YSYEKL. V was pared by 2 bases and J by 5 bases, with 7 bases between. This CDR3 reads CASSQFEDQPQHF. The CDR3 DNA follows: TGCGCCAGCAGCCAATTTGAGGATCAGCCCCAGCATTTT.

This clone was seen more than once but under ten times. V is TRBV24-1 and J is TRBJ2-5, with 9 bases identical to TRBD1. CDR3 length: 17 amino acids. CDR1 and CDR2 from the germline V gene are KGHDR and SFDVKD. The junction had 14 bases not matched to a gene; V was cut back by 5 bases and J by 5 bases. CDR3 region: CATSAKSGQGQFETQYF. CDR3 coding DNA: TGTGCCACCAGTGCCAAATCGGGACAGGGACAGTTTGAGACCCAGTACTTC.

The rearrangement joins TRBV28 to TRBJ1-1; TRBD1 matches at 8 bases. Trimming at V came to 6 bases and at J to 9 bases, leaving 12 bases not matched to a gene. The germline V gene has CDR1 MDHEN and CDR2 SYDVKM. The CDR3 contains 14 residues. The CDR3 DNA reads as TGTGCCAGCAGACCGGGACAGGTTGGGATAAAAGCTTTCTTT. This sequence encodes CASRPGQVGIKAFF.

This clone occurred once. The chain has TRBV5-1 and TRBJ2-2; unclear D gene. The V end lost 0 bases, the J end lost 9 bases, and 12 bases lay between the germline ends. CDR1 is SGHRS and CDR2 is YFSETQ in the germline V gene. The CDR3 covers 14 residues. CDR3 nucleotide sequence: TGCGCCAGCAGCTTGGAGCCGGACGGGCGGGAGCTGTTTTTT. Translating it yields CASSLEPDGRELFF.

The chain has TRBV7-2 and TRBJ1-2; D gene unclear. V was pared by 5 bases and J by 3 bases, with 13 bases between. This CDR3 has 14 residues. Germline loops: CDR1 SGHTA, CDR2 FQGNSA. The CDR3 nucleotides read TGTGCCAGCAGCCCTACGACGGAACACTATGGCTACACCTTC. Translating gives CASSPTTEHYGYTF.

The V call is TRBV27, the J call TRBJ1-4; 7 bases are a match to TRBD1. This CDR3 spans 15 amino acids. Per the germline V gene, CDR1 is MNHEY and CDR2 is SMNVEV (reference sequence). J gave up 4 bases and V 5 bases, and 7 bases lay outside the gene matches. CDR3 DNA: TGTGCCAGCAGTATAACAGGGGCTCTTAATGAAAAACTGTTTTTT. The encoded protein is CASSITGALNEKLFF. The complete variable domain, with remaining parts taken from reference TRBV27 and TRBJ1-4, reads EAQVTQNPRYLITVTGKKLTVTCSQNMNHEYMSWYRQDPGLGLRQIYYSMNVEVTDKGDVPEGYKVSRKEKRNFPLILESPSPNQTSLYFCASSITGALNEKLFFGSGTQLSVL.

The CDR3 is CTSSQASGRALFYNEQFF. CDR3 coding DNA: TGCACCAGCAGCCAAGCTAGCGGGAGGGCCCTCTTCTACAATGAGCAGTTCTTC. The chain joins TRBV1 to TRBJ2-1; the table's D call, TRBD2, has no DNA check behind it. TRBV1 is marked as a pseudogene. CDR3 size: 18 residues.

Regarding this clone: This same CDR3 is encoded by further DNA sequences in the sample. The chain employs TRBV7-2 and TRBJ2-7, with 10 nucleotides matching TRBD1. Germline CDR1 and CDR2: SGHTA and FQGNSA. V dropped 5 bases and J dropped 6; count of bases not matched to a gene: 4. The CDR3 covers 13 residues. The chain's CDR3 is CASSTGQGIEQYF. CDR3 bases: TGTGCCAGCAGCACGGGACAGGGGATCGAGCAGTACTTC.

The rearrangement links TRBV3-1 (or the pseudogene TRBV3-2) to TRBJ1-3; D remains ambiguous. V lost 1 base and J lost 4, with 8 bases in between. Germline V lookup: CDR1 LGHDT, CDR2 YNNKEL (reference sequence). The CDR3 contains 14 residues. The CDR3 bases are TGTGCCAGCAGCCAAGGTTCCGCCGGAAACACCATATATTTT. Its translation is CASSQGSAGNTIYF.

The chain couples TRBV14 to TRBJ1-3, with D tentatively TRBD1 (5 bases). Trimming took 1 base from V and 0 from J, leaving 7 bases between them. CDR1 is SGHDN, CDR2 FVKESK, per germline. CDR3 length: 15 residues. The CDR3 loop is CASSQVGVSGNTIYF. The CDR3 coding sequence is TGTGCCAGCAGCCAAGTGGGGGTCTCTGGAAACACCATATATTTT.